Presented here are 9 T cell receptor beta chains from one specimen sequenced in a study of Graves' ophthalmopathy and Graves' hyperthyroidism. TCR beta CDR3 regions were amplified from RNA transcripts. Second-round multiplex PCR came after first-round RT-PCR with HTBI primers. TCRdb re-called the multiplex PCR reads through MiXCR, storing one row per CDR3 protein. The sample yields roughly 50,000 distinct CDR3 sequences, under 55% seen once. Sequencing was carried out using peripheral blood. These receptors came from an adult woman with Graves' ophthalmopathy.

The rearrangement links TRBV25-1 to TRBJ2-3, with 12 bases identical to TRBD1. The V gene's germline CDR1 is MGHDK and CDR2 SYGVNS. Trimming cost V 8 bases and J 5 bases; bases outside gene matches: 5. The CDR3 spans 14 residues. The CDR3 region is CASSGTGGKDTQYF. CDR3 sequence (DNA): TGTGCCAGCTCCGGGACAGGGGGCAAAGATACGCAGTATTTT.

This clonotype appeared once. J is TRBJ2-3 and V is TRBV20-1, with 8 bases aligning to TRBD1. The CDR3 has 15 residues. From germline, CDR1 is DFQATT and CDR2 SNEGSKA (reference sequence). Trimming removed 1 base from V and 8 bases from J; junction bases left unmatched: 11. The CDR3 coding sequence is TGCAGTGCTAGAGGGACAGGGTGGGCACAAGGTACGCAGTATTTT. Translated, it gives CSARGTGWAQGTQYF.

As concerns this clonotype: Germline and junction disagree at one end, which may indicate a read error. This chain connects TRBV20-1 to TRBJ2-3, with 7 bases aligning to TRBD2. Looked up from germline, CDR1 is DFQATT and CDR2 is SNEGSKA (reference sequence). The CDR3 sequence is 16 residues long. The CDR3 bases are TGCAGTGCTAGAGACTTAAGGGCGGGAGAGGTAGATACGCTGTATTTT. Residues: CSARDLRAGEVDTLYF.

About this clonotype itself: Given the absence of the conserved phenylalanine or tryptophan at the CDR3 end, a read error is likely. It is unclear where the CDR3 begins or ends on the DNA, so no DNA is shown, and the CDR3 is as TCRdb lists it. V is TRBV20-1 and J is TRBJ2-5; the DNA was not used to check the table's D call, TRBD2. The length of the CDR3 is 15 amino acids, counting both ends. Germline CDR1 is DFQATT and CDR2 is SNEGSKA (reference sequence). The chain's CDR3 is CSAPRPGLAGETQHL.

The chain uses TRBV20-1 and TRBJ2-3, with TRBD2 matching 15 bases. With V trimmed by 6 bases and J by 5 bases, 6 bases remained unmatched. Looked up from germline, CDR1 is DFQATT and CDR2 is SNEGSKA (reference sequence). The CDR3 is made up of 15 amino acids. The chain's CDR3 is CSAGLAGGPRDTQYF. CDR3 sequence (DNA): TGCAGTGCCGGACTAGCGGGAGGGCCTCGAGATACGCAGTATTTT.

In DNA, the CDR3 is TGCAGTGCTAGTGACTTCGGGGAGTTATCGCAGTATTTT. Residues: CSASDFGELSQYF. This rearrangement joins TRBV20-1 to TRBJ2-3; possibly TRBD2 for D (5 bases). CDR3 length equals 13 residues. Trimming removed 3 bases at V and 10 bases at J, with 17 bases between. The germline V gene encodes CDR1 DFQATT and CDR2 SNEGSKA (reference sequence).

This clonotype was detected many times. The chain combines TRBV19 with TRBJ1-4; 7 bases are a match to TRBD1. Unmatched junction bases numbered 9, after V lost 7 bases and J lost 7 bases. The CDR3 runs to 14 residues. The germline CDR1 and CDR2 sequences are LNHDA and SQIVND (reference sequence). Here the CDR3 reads CASNPRQGSEKLFF. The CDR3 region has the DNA TGTGCCAGTAACCCCCGACAGGGAAGTGAAAAACTGTTTTTT.

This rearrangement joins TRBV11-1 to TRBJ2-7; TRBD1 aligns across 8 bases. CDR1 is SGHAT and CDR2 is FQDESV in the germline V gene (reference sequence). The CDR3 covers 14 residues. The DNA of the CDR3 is TGTGCTAGAGATACGCGGACAGGGAACTACGAGCAGTACTTC. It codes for CARDTRTGNYEQYF.

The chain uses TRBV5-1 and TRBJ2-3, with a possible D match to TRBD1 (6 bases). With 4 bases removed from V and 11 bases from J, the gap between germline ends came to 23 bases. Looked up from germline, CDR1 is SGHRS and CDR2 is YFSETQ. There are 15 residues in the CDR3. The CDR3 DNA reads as TGCGCCAGCAGCGCCGACAGGCCTGGTGTCAGGGAGCAGTATTTT. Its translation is CASSADRPGVREQYF.